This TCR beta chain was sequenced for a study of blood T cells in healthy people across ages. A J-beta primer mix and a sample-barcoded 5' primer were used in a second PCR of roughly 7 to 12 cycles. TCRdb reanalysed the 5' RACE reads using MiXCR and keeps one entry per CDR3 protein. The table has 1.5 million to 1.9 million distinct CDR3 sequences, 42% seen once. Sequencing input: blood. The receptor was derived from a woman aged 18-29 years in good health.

CDR3 loop: CASSTTSGYTDTQYF. CDR3 in DNA: TGTGCCAGCAGCACGACTAGCGGCTACACAGATACGCAGTATTTT. This chain joins TRBV7-2 and TRBJ2-3; TRBD2 matches at 9 bases. The CDR3 extends over 15 amino acids. The germline V gene encodes CDR1 SGHTA and CDR2 FQGNSA. Trimming at V came to 5 bases and at J to 2 bases, leaving 5 bases not matched to a gene.